This T cell receptor (beta chain) was sequenced in a study of shared clonotypes between healthy human individuals. General study points: Among a few donors, roughly 5.4% of naive CD4 clonotypes were found in common.

CD45RO-negative, CCR7-positively selected cells formed the naive CD8 fraction, excluding terminally differentiated effector memory CD45RA+ cells. The donors, all of them Caucasian adults, lived in Nashville, Tennessee. A 200 ng quantity of DNA, 30,000 to 35,000 T cell genomes, went into the sorted-subset replicate PCRs. Profiled with immunoSEQ multiplex PCR; TCRdb holds only in-frame clones, not every one. The data hold about 2 million clones, with just under 95% observed a single time. In regard to this clone: Its antigen is currently unknown.

This CDR3 comprises 16 residues. With 0 bases clipped from V and 8 bases from J, the junction kept 7 bases outside the gene matches. From germline, CDR1 is SGDLS and CDR2 YYNGEE. The sequence derives from a man aged 18 to 29 in good health. Sequencing was done on a sample of naive CD8+ T cells sorted from blood. The rearrangement uses TRBV9 and TRBJ1-4, with 10 bases matching TRBD1. CDR3 region: CASSVGWGTGEEKLFF. As DNA, the CDR3 is TGTGCCAGCAGCGTAGGGTGGGGGACAGGGGAGGAAAAACTGTTTTTT.